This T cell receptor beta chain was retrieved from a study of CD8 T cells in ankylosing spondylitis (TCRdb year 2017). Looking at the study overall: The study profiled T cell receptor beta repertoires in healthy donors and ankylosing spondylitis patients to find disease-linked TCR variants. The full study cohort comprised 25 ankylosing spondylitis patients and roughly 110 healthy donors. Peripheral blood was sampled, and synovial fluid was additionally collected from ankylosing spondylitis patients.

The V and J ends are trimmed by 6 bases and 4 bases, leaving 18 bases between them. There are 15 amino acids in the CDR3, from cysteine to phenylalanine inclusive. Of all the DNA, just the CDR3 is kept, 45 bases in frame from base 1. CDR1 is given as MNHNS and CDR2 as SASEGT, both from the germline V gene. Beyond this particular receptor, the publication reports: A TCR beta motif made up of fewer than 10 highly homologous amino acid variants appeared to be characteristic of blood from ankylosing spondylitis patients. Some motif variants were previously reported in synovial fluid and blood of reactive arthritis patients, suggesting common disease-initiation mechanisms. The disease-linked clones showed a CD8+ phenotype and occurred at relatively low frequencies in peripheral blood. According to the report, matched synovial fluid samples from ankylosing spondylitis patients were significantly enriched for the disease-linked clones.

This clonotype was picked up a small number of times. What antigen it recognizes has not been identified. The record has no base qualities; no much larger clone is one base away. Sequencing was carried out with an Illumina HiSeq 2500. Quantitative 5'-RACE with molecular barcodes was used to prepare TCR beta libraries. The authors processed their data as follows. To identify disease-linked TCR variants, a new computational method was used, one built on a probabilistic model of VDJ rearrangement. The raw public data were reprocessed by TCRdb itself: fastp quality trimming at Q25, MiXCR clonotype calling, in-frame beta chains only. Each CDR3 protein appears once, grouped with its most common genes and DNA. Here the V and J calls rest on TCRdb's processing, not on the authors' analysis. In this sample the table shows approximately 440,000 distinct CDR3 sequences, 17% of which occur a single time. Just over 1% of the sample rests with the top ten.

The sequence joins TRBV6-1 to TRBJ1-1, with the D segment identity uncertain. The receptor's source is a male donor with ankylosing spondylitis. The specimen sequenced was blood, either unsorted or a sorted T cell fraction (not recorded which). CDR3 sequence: CASRRNRALGTEAFF. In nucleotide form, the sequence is TGTGCCAGCAGAAGAAACCGGGCCTTGGGCACTGAAGCTTTCTTT.